This TCR beta chain was profiled in a study of blood T cell repertoires in COVID-19. About the study: Samples came from the United States, Italy and Spain, spanning acute and convalescent COVID-19.

Assay: immunoSEQ multiplex PCR; the TCRdb copy retains only in-frame clones and omits some. The sample holds approximately 89,000 clones; around 85% are singletons and the top ten take approximately 12%. Germline V gives CDR1 MNHEY, CDR2 SMNVEV (reference sequence). The J segment lost 4 bases and the V segment lost 6 bases, leaving 11 bases of the junction unmatched. This CDR3 contains 15 residues. The sequenced material came from peripheral blood. This chain connects TRBV27 to TRBJ1-2; 7 bases are a match to TRBD1. The sequence was collected from a woman between 65 and 79 years old with active or convalescent COVID-19. The CDR3 is CASRLTGMAFYGYTF. As DNA, the CDR3 is TGTGCCAGCAGGTTGACAGGGATGGCCTTCTATGGCTACACCTTC.